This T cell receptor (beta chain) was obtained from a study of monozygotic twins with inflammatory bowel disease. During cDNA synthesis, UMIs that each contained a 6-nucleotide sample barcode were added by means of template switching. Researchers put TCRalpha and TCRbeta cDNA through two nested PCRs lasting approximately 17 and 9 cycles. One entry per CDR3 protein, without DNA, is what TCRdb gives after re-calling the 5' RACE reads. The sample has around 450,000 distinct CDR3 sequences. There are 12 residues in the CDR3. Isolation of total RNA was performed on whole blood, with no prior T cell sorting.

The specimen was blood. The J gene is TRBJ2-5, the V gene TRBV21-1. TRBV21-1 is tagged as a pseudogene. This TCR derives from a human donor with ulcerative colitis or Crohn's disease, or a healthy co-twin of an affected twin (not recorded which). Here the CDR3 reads CTSSKFEETQYF.